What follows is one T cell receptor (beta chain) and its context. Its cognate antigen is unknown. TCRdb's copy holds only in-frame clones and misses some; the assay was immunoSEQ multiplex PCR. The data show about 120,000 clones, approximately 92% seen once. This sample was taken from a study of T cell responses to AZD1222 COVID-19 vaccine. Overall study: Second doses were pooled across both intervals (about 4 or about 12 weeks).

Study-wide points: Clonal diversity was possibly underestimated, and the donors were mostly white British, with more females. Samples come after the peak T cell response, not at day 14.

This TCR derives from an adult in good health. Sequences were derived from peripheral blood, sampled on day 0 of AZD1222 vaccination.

The CDR3, as DNA: TGTGCCAGCAGGGGGGGACGGGAAAAACTGTTTTTT. It encodes CASRGGREKLFF. The J gene is TRBJ1-4, the V gene TRBV2; D perhaps matches TRBD1 (5 bases). Germline lookup yields CDR1 SNHLY and CDR2 FYNNEI. Trimming took 6 bases from V and 8 from J, leaving 10 bases between them. The CDR3 totals 12 residues.